The rows below give T cell receptor beta chains drawn from one sample of a study of cytomegalovirus exposure and HLA in healthy donors. Measured with immunoSEQ multiplex PCR; TCRdb has only the in-frame clones, and not every one. Seen here are more than 200,000 clones, under 90% observed once, and the top ten hold roughly 1.3%. The material sequenced was PBMCs. The receptors derive from a human donor in good health. The conserved cysteine and the conserved F or W are not part of the CDR3 here.

v_gene	j_gene	CDR3aa
TRBV10-3	TRBJ2-7	AIRRGGSYEQY
TRBV6-5	TRBJ2-5	ASRSGGQETQY
TRBV13	TRBJ2-4	ASSPLTSRLAKNIQY
TRBV28	TRBJ2-1	ASSPLAGGLNNEQF
TRBV7-9	TRBJ1-5	SSSLGAGGGNQPQH
TRBV7-2	TRBJ1-2	ASSPGQGTYGYT
TRBV18	TRBJ2-2	ASSPSSSGTNTGELF
TRBV11-3	TRBJ2-2	ASSGRTGSSPGELF
TRBV7-9	TRBJ2-3	ASSFRGTDTQY
TRBV29-1	TRBJ1-1	SPKIMNTEAF
TRBV6-6	TRBJ2-1	ASSQRETNEQF
TRBV6-1	TRBJ1-4	ASRDVQGPTNEKLF
TRBV5-1	TRBJ2-1	ASHKTPGGGSYNEQF
TRBV28	TRBJ1-6	ASNRRTGVNSPLH
TRBV7-9	TRBJ2-5	ASSLVLGETQY
TRBV5-1	TRBJ2-3	ASSLRQSPDTQY
TRBV18	TRBJ2-2	ASSPPSQGAGELF
TRBV28	TRBJ2-1	ASSPTDRDYNEQF
TRBV9	TRBJ2-5	ASSPRLSSQETQY
TRBV5-1	TRBJ1-1	ASRFESEAF
TRBV10-3	TRBJ2-7	AISESRLAGVSVYEQY
TRBV28	TRBJ2-4	ASSREGLNIQY